These T cell receptor beta chains were read from a single sample in a study of Graves' ophthalmopathy and Graves' hyperthyroidism. Each CDR3 protein is one row after TCRdb ran MiXCR on the multiplex PCR reads. The sample lists around 1,000,000 distinct CDR3 sequences; roughly two fifths were seen once. Sequences were obtained from peripheral blood or thyroid tissue (not recorded which). The origin of the receptors is an adult man with Graves' hyperthyroidism. Each CDR3 is given with its conserved first and last residue. D genes are given only for firm matches. Part of the rows lack a size; the others show once, few, many or a class for expanded clones.

clone_size cdr3_length j_call v_call d_call cdr3_nt cdr3_aa
many 15 TRBJ2-2 TRBV2 TRBD2 TGTGCCAGCAGTGTCGCGGGGGGGCCCACCGGGGAGCTGTTTTTT CASSVAGGPTGELFF
many 15 TRBJ1-5 TRBV12-3/TRBV12-4 TRBD1 TGTGCCAGCAGAAGAGGACAGGGACAGAATCAGCCCCAGCATTTT CASRRGQGQNQPQHF
few 16 TRBJ2-5 TRBV5-8 NA TGTGCCAGCAGCTTGGGGTCGGGAGTTTCTGAAGAGACCCAGTACTTC CASSLGSGVSEETQYF
NA 15 TRBJ2-3 TRBV7-2 TRBD2 TGTGCCAGCAGACGGACTAGCGGGCGCACAGATACGCAGTATTTT CASRRTSGRTDTQYF
NA 11 TRBJ2-5 TRBV6-6 NA TGTGCCAGCAGTACCACAGGGATTCCGTACTTC CASSTTGIPYF
many 15 TRBJ1-5 TRBV5-4 TRBD1 TGTGCCAGCAGCACTAGCCGGGACAGGAATCAGCCCCAGCATTTT CASSTSRDRNQPQHF
few 14 TRBJ1-6 TRBV27 TRBD1 TGTGCCAGCAGTCCCAGGGGGCGTAATTCACCCCTCCACTTT CASSPRGRNSPLHF
many 16 TRBJ1-2 TRBV7-9 TRBD1 TGTGCCAGCAGCCTCGGAAGGGGGCTCTCAAACTATGGCTACACCTTC CASSLGRGLSNYGYTF
NA 14 TRBJ1-2 TRBV10-2 NA TGCGCCAGCAGCCAATTAATAAATTCCTATGGCTACACCTTC CASSQLINSYGYTF
few 17 TRBJ1-5 TRBV4-3 NA TGCGCCAGCAGCCAAGATAGGGGAGCCAGGGGAAGTCAGCCCCAGCATTTT CASSQDRGARGSQPQHF
NA 13 TRBJ1-1 TRBV29-1 NA TGCAGCGTTGATGGCAGGGGCGGGGGAAAAGCTTTCTTT CSVDGRGGGKAFF
NA 15 TRBJ2-3 TRBV7-9 TRBD2 TGTGCCAGCCGCCTAGCGGGGGGAGGCACAGATACGCAGTATTTT CASRLAGGGTDTQYF
few 13 TRBJ1-2 TRBV19 TRBD1 TGTGCCAGTAACCATGGGACAGACTATGGCTACACCTTC CASNHGTDYGYTF
many 14 TRBJ1-1 TRBV7-9 NA TGTGCCAGCAGCTTATTGGGGCGAAACACTGAAGCTTTCTTT CASSLLGRNTEAFF
many 14 TRBJ1-5 TRBV24-1 TRBD1 TGTGCCACCAGTTCCACAGGGGGCAACCAGCCCCAGCATTTT CATSSTGGNQPQHF
many 14 TRBJ1-5 TRBV15 NA TGTGCCACCAGGAGGACAGCCCTCGATCAGCCCCAGCATTTT CATRRTALDQPQHF
NA 12 TRBJ1-2 TRBV20-1 NA TGCAGTGTTAGCCGGGGAAGCTATGGCTACACCTTC CSVSRGSYGYTF